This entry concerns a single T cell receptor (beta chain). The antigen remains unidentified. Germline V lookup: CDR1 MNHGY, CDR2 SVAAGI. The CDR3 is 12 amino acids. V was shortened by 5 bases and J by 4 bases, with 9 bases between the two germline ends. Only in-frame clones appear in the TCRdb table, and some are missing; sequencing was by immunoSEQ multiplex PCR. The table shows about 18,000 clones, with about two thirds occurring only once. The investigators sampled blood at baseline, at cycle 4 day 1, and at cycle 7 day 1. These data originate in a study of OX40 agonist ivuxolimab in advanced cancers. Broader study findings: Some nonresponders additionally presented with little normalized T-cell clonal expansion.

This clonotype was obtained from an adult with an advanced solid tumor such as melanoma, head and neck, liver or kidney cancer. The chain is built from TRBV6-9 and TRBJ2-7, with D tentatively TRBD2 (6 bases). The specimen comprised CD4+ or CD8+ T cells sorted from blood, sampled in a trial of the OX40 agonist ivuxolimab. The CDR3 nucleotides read TGTGCCAGCAGTCAGGGACTTTACGAGCAGTACTTC. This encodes CASSQGLYEQYF.